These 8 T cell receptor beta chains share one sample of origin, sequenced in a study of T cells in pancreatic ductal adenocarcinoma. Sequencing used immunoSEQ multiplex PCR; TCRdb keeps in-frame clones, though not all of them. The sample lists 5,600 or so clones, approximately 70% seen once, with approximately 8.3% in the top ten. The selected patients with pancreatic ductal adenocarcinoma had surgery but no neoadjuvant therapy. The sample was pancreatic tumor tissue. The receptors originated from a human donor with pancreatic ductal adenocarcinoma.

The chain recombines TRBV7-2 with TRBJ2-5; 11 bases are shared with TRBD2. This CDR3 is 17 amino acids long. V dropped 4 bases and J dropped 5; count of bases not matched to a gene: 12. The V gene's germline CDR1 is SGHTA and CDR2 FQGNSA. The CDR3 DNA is TGTGCCAGCAGCTGGGGGCTAGCGGGGGGCCGACGGGAGACCCAGTACTTC. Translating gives CASSWGLAGGRRETQYF.

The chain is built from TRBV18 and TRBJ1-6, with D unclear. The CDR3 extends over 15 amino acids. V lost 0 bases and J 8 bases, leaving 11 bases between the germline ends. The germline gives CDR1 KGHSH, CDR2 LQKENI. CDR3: CASSPPSTRDSPLHF. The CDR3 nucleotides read TGTGCCAGCTCACCACCGTCCACACGGGATTCACCCCTCCACTTT.

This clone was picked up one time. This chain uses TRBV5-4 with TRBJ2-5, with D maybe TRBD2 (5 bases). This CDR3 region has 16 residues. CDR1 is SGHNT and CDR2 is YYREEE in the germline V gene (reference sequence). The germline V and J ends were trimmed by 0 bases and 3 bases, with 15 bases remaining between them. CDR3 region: CASSLGGNSVKETQYF. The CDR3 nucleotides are TGTGCCAGCAGCTTGGGTGGTAATAGCGTCAAAGAGACCCAGTACTTC.

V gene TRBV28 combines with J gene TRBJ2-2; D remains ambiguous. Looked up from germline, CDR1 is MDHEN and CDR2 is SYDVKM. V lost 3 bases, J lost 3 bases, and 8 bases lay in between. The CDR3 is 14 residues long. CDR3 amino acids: CASSFGPYTGELFF. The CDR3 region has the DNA TGTGCCAGCAGTTTTGGCCCTTACACCGGGGAGCTGTTTTTT.

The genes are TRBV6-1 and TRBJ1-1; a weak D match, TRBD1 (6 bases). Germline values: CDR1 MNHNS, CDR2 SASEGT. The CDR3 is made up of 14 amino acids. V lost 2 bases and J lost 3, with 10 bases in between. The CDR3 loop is CASSERRGYTEAFF. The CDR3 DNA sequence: TGTGCCAGCAGTGAACGTAGGGGGTACACTGAAGCTTTCTTT.

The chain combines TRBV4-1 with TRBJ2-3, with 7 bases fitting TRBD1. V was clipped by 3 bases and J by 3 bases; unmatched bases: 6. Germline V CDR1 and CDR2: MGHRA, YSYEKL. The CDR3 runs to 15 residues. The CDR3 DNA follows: TGCGCCAGCAGCCAGCTTTTGACAGGGACAGATACGCAGTATTTT. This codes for CASSQLLTGTDTQYF.

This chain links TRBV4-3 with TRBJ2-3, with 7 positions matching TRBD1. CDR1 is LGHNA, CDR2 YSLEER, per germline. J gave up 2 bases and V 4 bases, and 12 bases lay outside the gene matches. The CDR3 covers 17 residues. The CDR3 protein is CASSPSEAGGITDTQYF. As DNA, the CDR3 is TGCGCCAGCAGCCCCTCCGAGGCAGGGGGAATCACAGATACGCAGTATTTT.

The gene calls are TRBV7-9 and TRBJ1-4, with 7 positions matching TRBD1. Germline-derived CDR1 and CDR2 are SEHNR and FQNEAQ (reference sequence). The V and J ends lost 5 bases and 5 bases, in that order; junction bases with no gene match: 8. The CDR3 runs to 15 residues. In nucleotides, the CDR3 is TGTGCCAGCAGCGCTGAGGGACAGAAAAATGAAAAACTGTTTTTT. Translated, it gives CASSAEGQKNEKLFF. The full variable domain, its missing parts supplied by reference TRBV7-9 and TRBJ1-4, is DTGVSQNPRHKITKRGQNVTFRCDPISEHNRLYWYRQTLGQGPEFLTYFQNEAQLEKSRLLSDRFSAERPKGSFSTLEIQRTEQGDSAMYLCASSAEGQKNEKLFFGSGTQLSVL.